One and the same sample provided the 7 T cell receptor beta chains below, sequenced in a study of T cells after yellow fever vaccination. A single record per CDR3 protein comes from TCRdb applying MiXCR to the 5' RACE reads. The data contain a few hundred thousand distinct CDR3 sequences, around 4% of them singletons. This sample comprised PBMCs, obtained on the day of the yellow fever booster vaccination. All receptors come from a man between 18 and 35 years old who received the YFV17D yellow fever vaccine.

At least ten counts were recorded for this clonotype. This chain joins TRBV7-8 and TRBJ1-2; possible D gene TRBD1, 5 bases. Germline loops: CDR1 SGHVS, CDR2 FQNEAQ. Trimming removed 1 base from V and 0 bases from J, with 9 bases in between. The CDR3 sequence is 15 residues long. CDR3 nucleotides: TGTGCCAGCAGCTTAGGGGGCTGGACTAACTATGGCTACACCTTC. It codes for CASSLGGWTNYGYTF.

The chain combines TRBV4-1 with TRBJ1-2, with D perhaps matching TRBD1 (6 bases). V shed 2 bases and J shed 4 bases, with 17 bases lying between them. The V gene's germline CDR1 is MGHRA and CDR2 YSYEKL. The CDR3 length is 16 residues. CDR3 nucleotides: TGCGCCAGCAGCCAAATTTCGGGGGGCGCGGGCTATGGCTACACCTTC. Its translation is CASSQISGGAGYGYTF.

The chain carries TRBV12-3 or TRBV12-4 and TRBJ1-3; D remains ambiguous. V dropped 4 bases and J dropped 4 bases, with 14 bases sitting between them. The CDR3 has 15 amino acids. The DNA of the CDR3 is TGTGCCAGCAGTTCCGGACCTCGCGTGGGAAACACCATATATTTT. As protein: CASSSGPRVGNTIYF.

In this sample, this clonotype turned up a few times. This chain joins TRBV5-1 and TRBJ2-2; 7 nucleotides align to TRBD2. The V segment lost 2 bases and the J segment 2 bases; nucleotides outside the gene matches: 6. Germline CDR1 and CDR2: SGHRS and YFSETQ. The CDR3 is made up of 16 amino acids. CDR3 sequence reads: CASSFARGLNTGELFF. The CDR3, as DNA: TGCGCCAGCAGCTTTGCGCGGGGGTTAAACACCGGGGAGCTGTTTTTT.

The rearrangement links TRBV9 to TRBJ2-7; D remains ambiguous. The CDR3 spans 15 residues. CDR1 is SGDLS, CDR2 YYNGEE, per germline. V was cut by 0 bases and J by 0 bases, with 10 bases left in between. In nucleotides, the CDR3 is TGTGCCAGCAGCGTAGCGACGGGTAGCTCCTACGAGCAGTACTTC. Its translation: CASSVATGSSYEQYF.

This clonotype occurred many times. CDR3 in DNA: TGTGCCAGCAGCCAGCGCTATGGGCAGTTCTTC. It encodes CASSQRYGQFF. This rearrangement joins TRBV7-2 to TRBJ2-1, with no clear D. This CDR3 comprises 11 residues. Per the germline V gene, CDR1 is SGHTA and CDR2 is FQGNSA. Trimming took off 5 bases at V and 12 bases at J, with 11 bases between the two ends.

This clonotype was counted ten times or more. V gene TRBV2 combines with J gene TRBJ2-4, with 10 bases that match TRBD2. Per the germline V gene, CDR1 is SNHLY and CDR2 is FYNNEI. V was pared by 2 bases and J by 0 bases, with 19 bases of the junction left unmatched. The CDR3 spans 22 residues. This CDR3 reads CASSERFGSGGELFLAKNIQYF. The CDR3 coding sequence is TGTGCCAGCAGTGAACGGTTCGGGAGCGGGGGGGAACTCTTTTTAGCCAAAAACATTCAGTACTTC.